These 20 T cell receptor beta chains were all obtained from the same sample, sequenced in a study of blood T cell repertoires in COVID-19. The table came from immunoSEQ multiplex PCR; TCRdb's copy has only in-frame clones and leaves some out. The table includes about 160,000 clones, roughly 78% detected once. Sequenced sample: peripheral blood. Receptors were obtained from an older woman with COVID-19, enrolled during active disease.

In this sample, this clone turned up many times. The chain carries TRBV2 and TRBJ2-7; D is perhaps TRBD1 (6 bases). Germline V CDR1 and CDR2: SNHLY, FYNNEI. V was pared by 4 bases and J by 3 bases, with 19 bases between. The CDR3 is 16 amino acids. This CDR3 reads CASSGSHRDTLYEQYV. The CDR3 bases are TGTGCCAGCAGTGGATCTCACCGGGACACCCTCTACGAGCAGTACGTC.

V and J are TRBV14 and TRBJ1-2; TRBD1 is a possible D gene (5 bases). Trimming shortened V by 4 bases and J by 6 bases, and 12 bases separated the two germline ends. The germline CDR1 and CDR2 sequences are SGHDN and FVKESK. The CDR3 loop spans 13 amino acids. The CDR3 nucleotides are TGTGCCAGCAGCCCCCAACCAGGGCATGGCTACACCTTC. Its translation: CASSPQPGHGYTF.

V usage is TRBV29-1 and J usage is TRBJ2-7, with 8 bases identical to TRBD1. J lost 3 bases, V lost 6 bases, and 7 bases had no gene match. Germline V gene lookup returns CDR1 SQVTM and CDR2 ANQGSEA. The CDR3 runs to 13 residues. The chain's CDR3 is CSVAGTGRYEQYF. The CDR3 DNA is TGCAGCGTCGCGGGGACAGGCCGCTACGAGCAGTACTTC.

The V gene is TRBV9, the J gene TRBJ2-2; 9 bases are shared with TRBD1. The CDR3 covers 17 residues. Germline-derived CDR1 and CDR2 are SGDLS and YYNGEE. V trimming: 4 bases; J trimming: 3 bases; junction bases outside the gene matches: 10. CDR3 in amino acids: CASSRGAGTGYTGELFF. The CDR3 region has the DNA TGTGCCAGCAGCCGGGGAGCCGGGACAGGGTACACCGGGGAGCTGTTTTTT.

V is TRBV20-1 and J is TRBJ2-1; a possible D gene is TRBD2 (6 bases). Trimming shortened V by 3 bases and J by 0 bases, and 30 bases separated the two germline ends. Germline lookup yields CDR1 DFQATT and CDR2 SNEGSKA (reference sequence). This CDR3 is 21 amino acids long. CDR3 coding DNA: TGCAGTGCTAGTGGATTAGGCGGGGATAAGGCGAGGGGAATCTCCTACAATGAGCAGTTCTTC. This translates into CSASGLGGDKARGISYNEQFF.

The V gene is TRBV7-2, the J gene TRBJ2-3, with D possibly TRBD2 on 5 matching bases. The CDR3 has 14 residues. Per the germline V gene, CDR1 is SGHTA and CDR2 is FQGNSA. V was pared by 2 bases and J by 6 bases, with 12 bases between. The CDR3 DNA is TGTGCCAGCAGCTTAATGCGGGCGAGGGATACGCAGTATTTT. The encoded protein is CASSLMRARDTQYF.

The genes are TRBV19 and TRBJ2-5; 9 nucleotides align to TRBD1. CDR3 length: 15 residues. Trimming removed 5 bases from V and 4 bases from J; junction bases left unmatched: 8. Germline values: CDR1 LNHDA, CDR2 SQIVND (reference sequence). Here the CDR3 DNA reads TGTGCCAGTAGTGCAGGGACAGGGCTGCCAGAGACCCAGTACTTC. Amino acid sequence: CASSAGTGLPETQYF.

The chain carries TRBV5-6 and TRBJ2-1; TRBD1 aligns across 7 bases. CDR3 length equals 15 residues. CDR1 and CDR2 (germline): SGHDT, YYEEEE. V shed 1 base, J shed 4 bases, and the junction held 5 bases outside the gene matches. CDR3 amino acids: CASSLKGGEYNEQFF. As DNA, the CDR3 is TGTGCCAGCAGCTTGAAAGGGGGCGAATACAATGAGCAGTTCTTC.

The CDR3 sequence: CASSPTAVPAQYF. The CDR3 nucleotides are TGTGCCAGCAGTCCCACAGCGGTTCCTGCGCAGTACTTC. The rearrangement uses TRBV12-3 or TRBV12-4 and TRBJ2-7; D perhaps matches TRBD2 (5 bases). Trimming cost V 5 bases and J 9 bases, with 17 bases left between them. The CDR3 runs 13 residues.

The count of this clone is one. This chain connects TRBV6-5 to TRBJ2-5, with D possibly being TRBD1 (6 bases). Trimming took off 6 bases at V and 4 bases at J, with 18 bases between the two ends. Germline loops: CDR1 MNHEY, CDR2 SVGAGI. The CDR3 consists of 15 residues. The CDR3 nucleotides read TGTGCCAGCAGAGGTAGCAGGGGCCGCGGAGAGACCCAGTACTTC. This gives the protein CASRGSRGRGETQYF.

The chain has TRBV28 and TRBJ2-1; D is perhaps TRBD2 (6 bases). Germline CDR1 MDHEN, CDR2 SYDVKM. V lost 8 bases and J 1 base, leaving 9 bases between the germline ends. The CDR3 has 13 residues. The CDR3: CASGGRSYNEQFF. The CDR3 DNA follows: TGTGCCAGCGGGGGGAGGTCCTACAATGAGCAGTTCTTC.

This clone was observed a few times. The chain carries TRBV7-9 and TRBJ2-3, with 7 bases matching TRBD2. CDR1 is SEHNR and CDR2 is FQNEAQ in the germline V gene (reference sequence). V gave up 5 bases and J gave up 5 bases; unmatched junction bases: 13. CDR3 size: 16 residues. The CDR3 bases are TGTGCCAGCAGCCGCAATGTAGCGGGCCACGAAGATACGCAGTATTTT. It codes for CASSRNVAGHEDTQYF.

This chain links TRBV27 with TRBJ2-5, with 13 bases identical to TRBD2. J lost 5 bases, V lost 5 bases, and 8 bases had no gene match. Germline CDR1 and CDR2: MNHEY and SMNVEV (reference sequence). There are 16 residues in the CDR3. The CDR3 reads CASSPTSGGAWETQYF. Here the CDR3 DNA reads TGTGCCAGCAGTCCCACTAGCGGGGGGGCCTGGGAGACCCAGTACTTC.

The rearrangement links TRBV29-1 to TRBJ2-6; TRBD1 is a possible D gene (6 bases). The V and J ends lost 6 bases and 2 bases respectively, with 14 bases between them. Germline-derived CDR1 and CDR2 are SQVTM and ANQGSEA. The CDR3 runs to 15 residues. The CDR3 nucleotides read TGCAGCGTCAACTTGGGGGCACCTGGGGCCAACGTCCTGACTTTC. It specifies CSVNLGAPGANVLTF.

As DNA, the CDR3 is TGTGCCAGCAGTTGGGCAGGGCCCCCCTATGGCTACACCTTC. It encodes CASSWAGPPYGYTF. This sequence joins TRBV27 and TRBJ1-2; D may be TRBD1 (5 bases). Per germline, CDR1 MNHEY and CDR2 SMNVEV (reference sequence). The V and J ends lost 4 bases and 4 bases respectively, with 13 bases between them. The CDR3 is made up of 14 amino acids.

The J gene is TRBJ2-1, the V gene TRBV19, with TRBD1 matching 9 bases. The CDR3 length is 16 residues. J gave up 3 bases and V 6 bases, and 9 bases lay outside the gene matches. Germline V gene sequence: CDR1 LNHDA, CDR2 SQIVND (reference sequence). CDR3 in amino acids: CASSRLEGQGYNEQFF. DNA for the CDR3: TGTGCCAGTAGCCGCCTGGAGGGACAGGGCTACAATGAGCAGTTCTTC. Drawing the rest from reference TRBV19 and TRBJ2-1, the complete variable domain is DGGITQSPKYLFRKEGQNVTLSCEQNLNHDAMYWYRQDPGQGLRLIYYSQIVNDFQKGDIAEGYSVSREKKESFPLTVTSAQKNPTAFYLCASSRLEGQGYNEQFFGPGTRLTVL.

The chain recombines TRBV6-5 with TRBJ2-2; TRBD2 might be the D (5 bases). The V end lost 7 bases, the J end lost 5 bases, and 17 bases lay between the germline ends. The CDR3 covers 15 residues. Looked up from germline, CDR1 is MNHEY and CDR2 is SVGAGI. Written as DNA, the CDR3 is TGTGCCAGCACAAAACCGGGAACACCTACCGGGGAGCTGTTTTTT. It specifies CASTKPGTPTGELFF.

The V gene is TRBV30, the J gene TRBJ1-2; 8 bases line up with TRBD1. This CDR3 has 13 amino acids. V was pared by 3 bases and J by 7 bases, with 7 bases of the junction left unmatched. CDR1 is GTSNPN, CDR2 SVGIG, per germline (reference sequence). DNA of the CDR3: TGTGCCTGGAGGCCTCAGGGGGCGGGTGGCTACACCTTC. Amino acid sequence: CAWRPQGAGGYTF.

The chain couples TRBV6-6 to TRBJ2-6, with 12 bases matching TRBD1. The length of the CDR3 is 18 residues. Germline CDR1 reads MNHNY; CDR2 reads SVGAGI (reference sequence). The J segment lost 2 bases and the V segment lost 5 bases, leaving 7 bases of the junction unmatched. CDR3 sequence reads: CASSPGQGASAGANVLTF. CDR3 sequence (DNA): TGTGCCAGCAGTCCGGGACAGGGGGCTTCTGCTGGGGCCAACGTCCTGACTTTC.

This clone was detected many times. The chain uses TRBV5-6 and TRBJ1-2, with 7 bases identical to TRBD1. The V gene's germline CDR1 is SGHDT and CDR2 YYEEEE. The CDR3 is made up of 14 amino acids. The V and J ends lost 2 bases and 2 bases, in that order; junction bases with no gene match: 3. CDR3 nucleotides: TGTGCCAGCAGCTTAGGGACAGTGAACTATGGCTACACCTTC. It codes for CASSLGTVNYGYTF.